This T cell receptor beta chain was recorded in a study of blood T cell repertoires in COVID-19 (dated by TCRdb to the early 2020s). In terms of the full investigation: Collaborator samples came from the United States, Italy and Spain and covered acute and convalescent phases of COVID-19. The material from the prospective study consisted of cDNA or gDNA derived from T cells, B-cell-depleted T cells, or PBMCs. Subjects who had been exposed to COVID-19, were actively infected with it, or had recovered from it provided the deeply sampled blood TCRbeta repertoires that made up the dataset. The repertoires were made available in a free public database intended to serve as a resource for research on the immune response to SARS-CoV-2. The samples were drawn from the first 160 participants of the ongoing ImmuneRACE study and from some 1,300 subjects provided by 6 global collaborators. Sample metadata almost always included a de-identified subject ID, COVID-19 status, age in years and sex. Where HLA class I and class II types were available, the types were taken from metadata supplied by the sample provider, not from assay-based typing.

Participants in the prospective study were enrolled through a virtual design, were aged roughly 18 to 100 years, and lived in roughly 25 United States geographic areas. In the prospective study, participants were assigned to cohorts based on the clinical history participants reported in a screening survey and a study questionnaire. ImmuneRACE Cohort 3 recovered participants were defined by two consecutive negative NP/OP PCR tests, healthcare professional clearance, or symptom resolution. Each participant in the prospective study had whole blood, serum and a nasopharyngeal or oropharyngeal swab collected by mobile phlebotomists. Prospective study participants could optionally give additional blood draws and questionnaires over an approximately two-month period. Before DNA extraction, prospective study blood samples were shipped either frozen or at room temperature. CDR1 and CDR2, per the germline V gene, are SGHTS and YDEGEE. Trimming takes 2 bases from V and 0 bases from J, and the germline ends sit 12 bases apart. The CDR3 runs 17 amino acids, cysteine and phenylalanine included. Of all the DNA, just the CDR3 is kept, 51 bases in frame from base 1.

A remark on this clone: Its antigen target is currently unknown. No base quality information exists; no much larger clone differs at one position.

What the study reported, not specific to this receptor: The quantity of clinical and demographic metadata differed by source and by participant and was supplied without curation.

TCRbeta CDR3 regions were amplified from genomic DNA by means of the immunoSEQ Assay, a bias-controlled multiplex PCR. As for how the authors treated the data: Within the assay, amplification of reference gene primers was used to estimate how many nucleated cells each sample contained. To quantify the absolute abundance of each unique TCRbeta CDR3 rearrangement, sequence reads were collapsed and filtered. For each sample, productive Simpson clonality was calculated by taking the square root of Simpson's diversity index across productive rearrangements. TCRdb retrieved this table from immuneACCESS and kept in-frame rearrangements only. Not all clones are present; in checked studies, unresolved V genes account for under half, and no reason is known for the remainder. V, J and clone size derive from that table, while D and trimming were established from the DNA sequence. The sample table contains some 390,000 clones; only one count was recorded for over 75% of them. About 1.1% of the sample goes to the ten largest clones.

This receptor was obtained from a man aged 25-40 years who had recovered from COVID-19. The rearranged chain carries TRBV5-8 and TRBJ2-6; a tentative D call is TRBD1 (6 bases match). Material for sequencing was PBMCs or T cells enriched from blood (not recorded which). At the DNA level, the sequence is TGTGCCAGCAGCTTAGAGGGGACATCCTCTGGGGCCAACGTCCTGACTTTC. The resulting protein is CASSLEGTSSGANVLTF.